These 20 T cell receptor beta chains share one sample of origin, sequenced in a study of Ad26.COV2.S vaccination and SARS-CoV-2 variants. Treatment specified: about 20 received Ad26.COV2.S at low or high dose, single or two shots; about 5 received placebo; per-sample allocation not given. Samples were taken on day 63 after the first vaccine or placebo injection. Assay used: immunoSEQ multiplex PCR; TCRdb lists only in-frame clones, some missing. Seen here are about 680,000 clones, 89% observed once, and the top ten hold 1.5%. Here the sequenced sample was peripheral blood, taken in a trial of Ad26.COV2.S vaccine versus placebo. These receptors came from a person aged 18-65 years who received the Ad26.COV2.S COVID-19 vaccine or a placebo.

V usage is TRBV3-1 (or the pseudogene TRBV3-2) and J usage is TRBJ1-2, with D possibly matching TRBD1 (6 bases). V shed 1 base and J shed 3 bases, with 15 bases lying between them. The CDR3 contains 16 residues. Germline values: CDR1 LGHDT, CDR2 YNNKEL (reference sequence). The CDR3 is CASSQVLTGRDYGYTF. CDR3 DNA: TGTGCCAGCAGCCAAGTTCTCACAGGGAGGGACTATGGCTACACCTTC.

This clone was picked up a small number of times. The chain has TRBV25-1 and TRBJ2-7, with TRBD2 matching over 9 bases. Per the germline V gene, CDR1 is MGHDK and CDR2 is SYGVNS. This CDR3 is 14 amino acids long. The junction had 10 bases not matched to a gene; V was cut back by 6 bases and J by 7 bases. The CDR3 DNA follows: TGTGCCAGCAGCCCGGGACTAGCTGGCTGGGAGCAGTACTTC. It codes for CASSPGLAGWEQYF.

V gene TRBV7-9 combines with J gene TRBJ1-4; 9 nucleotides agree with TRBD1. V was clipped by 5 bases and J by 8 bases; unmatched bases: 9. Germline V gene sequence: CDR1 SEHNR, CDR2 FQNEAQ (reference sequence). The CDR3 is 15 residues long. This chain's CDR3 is CASSRQDRGYEKLFF. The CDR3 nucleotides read TGTGCCAGCAGCAGACAGGACAGGGGATACGAAAAACTGTTTTTT.

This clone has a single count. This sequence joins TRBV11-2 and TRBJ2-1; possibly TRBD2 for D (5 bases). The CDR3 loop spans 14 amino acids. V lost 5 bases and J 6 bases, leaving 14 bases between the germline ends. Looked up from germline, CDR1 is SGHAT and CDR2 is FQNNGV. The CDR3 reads CASSPRGAVNEQFF. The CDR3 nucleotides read TGTGCCAGCAGCCCCCGAGGAGCGGTCAATGAGCAGTTCTTC. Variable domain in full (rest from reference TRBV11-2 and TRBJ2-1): EAGVAQSPRYKIIEKRQSVAFWCNPISGHATLYWYQQILGQGPKLLIQFQNNGVVDDSQLPKDRFSAERLKGVDSTLKIQPAKLEDSAVYLCASSPRGAVNEQFFGPGTRLTVL.

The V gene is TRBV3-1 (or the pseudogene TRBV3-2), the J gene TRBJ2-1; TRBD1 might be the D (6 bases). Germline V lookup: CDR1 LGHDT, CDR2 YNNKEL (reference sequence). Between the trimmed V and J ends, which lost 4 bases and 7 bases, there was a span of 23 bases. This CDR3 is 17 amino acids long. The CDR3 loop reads CASSLPRGRGSTNEQFF. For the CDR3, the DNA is TGTGCCAGCAGCCTGCCCCGAGGCAGGGGTAGTACGAATGAGCAGTTCTTC.

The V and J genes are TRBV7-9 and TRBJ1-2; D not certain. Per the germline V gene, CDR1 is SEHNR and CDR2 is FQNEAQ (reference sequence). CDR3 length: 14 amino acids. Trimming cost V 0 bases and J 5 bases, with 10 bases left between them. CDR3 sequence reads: CASSLAPGIYGYTF. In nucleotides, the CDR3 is TGTGCCAGCAGCTTAGCGCCAGGCATATATGGCTACACCTTC.

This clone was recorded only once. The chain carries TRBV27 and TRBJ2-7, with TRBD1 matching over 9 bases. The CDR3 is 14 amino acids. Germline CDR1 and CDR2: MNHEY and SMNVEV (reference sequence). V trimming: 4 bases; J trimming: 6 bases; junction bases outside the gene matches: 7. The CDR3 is CASSWGQGGGEQYF. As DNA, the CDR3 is TGTGCCAGCAGTTGGGGACAGGGCGGGGGCGAGCAGTACTTC.

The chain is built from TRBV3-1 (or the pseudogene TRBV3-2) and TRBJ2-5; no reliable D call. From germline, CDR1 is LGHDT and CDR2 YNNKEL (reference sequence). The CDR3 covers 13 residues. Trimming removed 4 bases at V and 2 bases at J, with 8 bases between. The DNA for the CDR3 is TGTGCCAGCAGCCGAACCCAACAAGAGACCCAGTACTTC. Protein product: CASSRTQQETQYF.

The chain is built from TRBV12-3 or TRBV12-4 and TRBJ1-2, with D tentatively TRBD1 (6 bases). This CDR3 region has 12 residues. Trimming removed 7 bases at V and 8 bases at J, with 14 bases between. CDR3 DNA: TGTGCCAGCATATCACAGGGTGGCGGCTACACCTTC. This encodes CASISQGGGYTF.

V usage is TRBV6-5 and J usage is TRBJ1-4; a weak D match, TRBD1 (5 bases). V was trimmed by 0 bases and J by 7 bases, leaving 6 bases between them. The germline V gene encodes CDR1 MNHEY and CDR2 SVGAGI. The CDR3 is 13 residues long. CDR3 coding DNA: TGTGCCAGCAGTTACTCAGGGACTGAAAAACTGTTTTTT. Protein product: CASSYSGTEKLFF.

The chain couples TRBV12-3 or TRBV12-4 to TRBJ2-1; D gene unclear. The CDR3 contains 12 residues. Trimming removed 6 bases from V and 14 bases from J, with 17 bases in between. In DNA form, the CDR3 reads TGTGCCAGCAGACTCACAGAAGTGCTGGAGTTCTTC. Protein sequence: CASRLTEVLEFF.

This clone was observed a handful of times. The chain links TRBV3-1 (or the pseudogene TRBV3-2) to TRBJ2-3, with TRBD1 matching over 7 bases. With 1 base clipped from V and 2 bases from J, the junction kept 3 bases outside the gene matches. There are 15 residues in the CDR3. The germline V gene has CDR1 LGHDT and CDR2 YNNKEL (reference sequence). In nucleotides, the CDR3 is TGTGCCAGCAGCCAAGCGGGACAGCTCACAGATACGCAGTATTTT. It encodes CASSQAGQLTDTQYF.

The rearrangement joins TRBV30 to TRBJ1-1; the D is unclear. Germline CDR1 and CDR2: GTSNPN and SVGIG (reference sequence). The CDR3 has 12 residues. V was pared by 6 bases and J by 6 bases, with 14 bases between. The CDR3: CACRYQISEAFF. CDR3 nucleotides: TGTGCCTGCCGGTACCAGATATCTGAAGCTTTCTTT.

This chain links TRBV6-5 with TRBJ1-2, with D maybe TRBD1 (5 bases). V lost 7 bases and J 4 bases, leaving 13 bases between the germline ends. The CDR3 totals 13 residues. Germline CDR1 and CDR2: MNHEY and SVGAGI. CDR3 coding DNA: TGTGCCAGCAAGAGGGACGGAAGCTATGGCTACACCTTC. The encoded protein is CASKRDGSYGYTF.

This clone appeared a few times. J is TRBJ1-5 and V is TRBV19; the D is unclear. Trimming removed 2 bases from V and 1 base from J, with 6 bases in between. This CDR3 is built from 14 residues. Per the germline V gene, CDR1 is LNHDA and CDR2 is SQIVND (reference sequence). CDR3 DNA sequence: TGTGCCAGTAGTATAAAGGACAGCAATCAGCCCCAGCATTTT. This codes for CASSIKDSNQPQHF.

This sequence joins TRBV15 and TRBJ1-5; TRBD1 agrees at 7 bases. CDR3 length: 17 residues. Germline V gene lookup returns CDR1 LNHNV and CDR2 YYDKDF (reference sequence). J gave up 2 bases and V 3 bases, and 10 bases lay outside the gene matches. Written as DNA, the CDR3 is TGTGCCACCAGCAGGGGATTACAGGGGCTGGGCAATCAGCCCCAGCATTTT. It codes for CATSRGLQGLGNQPQHF.

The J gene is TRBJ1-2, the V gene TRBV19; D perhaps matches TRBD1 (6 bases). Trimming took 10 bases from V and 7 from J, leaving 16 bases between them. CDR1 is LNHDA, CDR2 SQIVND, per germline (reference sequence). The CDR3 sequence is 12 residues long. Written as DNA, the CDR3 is TGTGCCACCCTGGTGGGGGGCGGTGGCTACACCTTC. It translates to CATLVGGGGYTF.

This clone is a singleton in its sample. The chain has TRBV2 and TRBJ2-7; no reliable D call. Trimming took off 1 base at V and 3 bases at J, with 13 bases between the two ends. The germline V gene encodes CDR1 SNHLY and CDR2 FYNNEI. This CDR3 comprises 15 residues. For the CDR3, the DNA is TGTGCCAGCAGTGAAGTAGCCAGATCAAGCTACGAGCAGTACTTC. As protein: CASSEVARSSYEQYF.

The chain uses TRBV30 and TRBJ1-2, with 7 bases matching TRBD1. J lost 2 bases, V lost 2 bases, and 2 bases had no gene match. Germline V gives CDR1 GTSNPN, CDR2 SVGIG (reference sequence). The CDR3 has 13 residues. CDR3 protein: CAWSTGVNYGYTF. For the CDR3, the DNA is TGTGCCTGGAGTACAGGGGTGAACTATGGCTACACCTTC.

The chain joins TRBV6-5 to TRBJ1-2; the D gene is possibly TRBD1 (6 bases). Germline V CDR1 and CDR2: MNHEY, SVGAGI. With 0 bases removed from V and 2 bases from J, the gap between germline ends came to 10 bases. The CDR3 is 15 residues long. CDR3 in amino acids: CASSYSAQGNYGYTF. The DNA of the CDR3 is TGTGCCAGCAGTTACTCGGCCCAGGGGAACTATGGCTACACCTTC.